This entry lists 5 T cell receptor beta chains sequenced from one sample in a study of tumor-infiltrating lymphocytes in primary liver carcinoma. The roughly 19-33 mg bulk tissue piece was not sorted before simultaneous RNA and DNA extraction. With around 490 ng total RNA as template and a constant-region primer, TCR beta cDNA was made. Libraries covering TCR beta were generated through three nested multiplex PCR rounds (using a slightly modified ARM-PCR). It was with TRBV1-TRBV30 forward primers and a C-beta reverse primer that the first two PCR rounds were run, at approximately 10 cycles each. TCRdb reprocessed the multiplex PCR reads with MiXCR, giving one entry per CDR3 protein. There are 25,000 to 35,000 distinct CDR3 sequences in the sample; 60% to 85% occur only once, and around a third lies in the top ten. Sequences were obtained from liver tumor tissue from sampling region 5. Described subset: tumor region T5, tumor centre. The receptor source for this set is a man in his forties with primary liver carcinoma and hepatitis B virus infection.

V usage is TRBV10-3 and J usage is TRBJ1-5; D gene unclear. The CDR3 contains 13 residues. CDR1 and CDR2 from the germline V gene are ENHRY and SYGVKD. V gave up 0 bases and J gave up 7 bases, with 7 bases separating them. In DNA form, the CDR3 reads TGTGCCATCAGTGAGTCTGGGTGGCAGCCCCAGCATTTT. Amino acids: CAISESGWQPQHF.

Comment on this clonotype: One junction end does not reproduce the germline sequence, and a read error may be involved. The chain couples TRBV12-3 or TRBV12-4 to TRBJ2-1; 9 bases map to TRBD2. This CDR3 is 18 amino acids long. The CDR3 nucleotides read TGTGACAGCATTTTCCCCAGTCTCGCGGGAGGGGAGGGCAATGAGCAGTTCTTC. Translating it yields CDSIFPSLAGGEGNEQFF.

In DNA form, the CDR3 reads TGTGCCACCCGGTCTAGCTGGAGATGCGAGCAGTACTTC. Protein sequence: CATRSSWRCEQYF. This chain uses TRBV6-2 or TRBV6-3 with TRBJ2-7; a weak D match, TRBD2 (5 bases). The CDR3 totals 13 residues. V was pared by 10 bases and J by 6 bases, with 19 bases between. Per germline, CDR1 MNHEY and CDR2 SVGEGT.

Worth noting for this clonotype: The conserved phenylalanine or tryptophan normally closing the CDR3 is absent here, so this likely arose from a read error. The chain uses TRBV11-2 and TRBJ2-7, with 11 bases matching TRBD1. The CDR3 is 15 amino acids. The ends lost 8 bases at V and 2 bases at J; junction bases unmatched: 8. From germline, CDR1 is SGHAT and CDR2 FQNNGV. In DNA, the CDR3 is TGTGCCAGCGGCCAAGGGACAGGGGGAACCTACGAGCAGTACTCC. Translation gives CASGQGTGGTYEQYS.

Of note for this clonotype: One end of the junction fails to match germline, which may point to a read error. The CDR3 loop is CASSLDGLSERYKQYF. DNA of the CDR3: TGTGCCAGCAGCTTAGATGGGCTTAGCGAGAGGTACAAGCAATACTTC. The gene calls are TRBV11-2 and TRBJ2-7; perhaps TRBD2 as D (5 bases). CDR3 length: 16 residues. Germline CDR1 reads SGHAT; CDR2 reads FQNNGV.